This T cell receptor (beta chain) appears in the sequencing data of a study of T-cell reconstitution after alpha-beta-depleted transplantation in children. It was with unique molecular identifiers that the TCRbeta library was prepared. Using its own MiXCR run on the PCR reads, TCRdb lists one record per CDR3 protein. The sample lists about 6,100 distinct CDR3 sequences, around 15% seen once, with just over 14% in the top ten. Study-wide results and caveats: Hyperexpanded clones declined; after one year, newly produced T cells mostly supplied diversity.

Germline CDR1 is SGHVS and CDR2 is FNYEAQ. The ends lost 5 bases at V and 3 bases at J; junction bases unmatched: 8. The CDR3 loop spans 15 amino acids. By sample fraction, this clonotype is medium-sized. What it recognizes is unknown. This clonotype was sampled from a boy younger than 10 with acute lymphoblastic leukemia, due to receive a stem cell transplant. This material consisted of PBMCs, taken before TCRalphabeta/CD19-depleted stem cell transplant. The rearrangement links TRBV7-6 to TRBJ2-7, with 9 bases matching TRBD1. The CDR3 here is CASSSPGTGSYEQYF. The CDR3 bases are TGTGCCAGCAGCAGTCCCGGGACAGGGAGCTACGAGCAGTACTTC.